Presented here are 27 T cell receptor beta chains from one specimen sequenced in a study of beta chain features in type 1 diabetes. No antigen has been identified for these receptors. Study results and limitations: All four CD4+ subsets from Type 1 diabetes patients carried moderately but significantly shorter TCRB CDR3s.

Investigators reverse transcribed all isolated RNA, so they sequenced expressed TCRB transcripts. Sequencing was performed with immunoSEQ multiplex PCR; in TCRdb, only in-frame clones are kept and a portion is missing. The sample consists of more than 550,000 clones, roughly an eighth of them appearing once. The specimen was naive CD4+ T cells from blood. These receptors were collected from a man aged 18 to 35 with type 1 diabetes.

This clone has just a few counts. The V call is TRBV27, the J call TRBJ2-6; no firm D call. Germline CDR1 MNHEY, CDR2 SMNVEV (reference sequence). V gave up 1 base and J gave up 0 bases, with 10 bases separating them. The CDR3 length is 17 residues. Here the CDR3 reads CASSLFRIASGANVLTF. CDR3 DNA: TGTGCCAGCAGTTTATTCCGGATTGCCTCTGGGGCCAACGTCCTGACTTTC.

In its sample, this clone was seen a few times. The rearrangement uses TRBV2 and TRBJ2-1; 14 bases match TRBD2. The CDR3 length is 12 residues. Trimming cost V 9 bases and J 14 bases; bases outside gene matches: 6. The germline gives CDR1 SNHLY, CDR2 FYNNEI. The CDR3: CAREGLAGVKFF. The CDR3 DNA reads TGTGCCAGGGAGGGACTAGCGGGAGTCAAGTTCTTC.

The genes are TRBV29-1 and TRBJ2-1, with 10 bases that match TRBD1. J gave up 2 bases and V 7 bases, and 8 bases lay outside the gene matches. The CDR3 consists of 15 residues. Looked up from germline, CDR1 is SQVTM and CDR2 is ANQGSEA. The CDR3 region is CSAKGGTGAYNEQFF. CDR3 sequence (DNA): TGCAGCGCGAAAGGTGGGACAGGGGCCTACAATGAGCAGTTCTTC.

This clone has just a few counts. V gene TRBV7-2 combines with J gene TRBJ2-3, with D perhaps TRBD2 (6 bases). V gave up 1 base and J gave up 2 bases, with 10 bases separating them. CDR3 size: 15 residues. Per germline, CDR1 SGHTA and CDR2 FQGNSA. The CDR3 DNA reads TGTGCCAGCAGCTTAGGGAGCGGGCCCACAGATACGCAGTATTTT. This gives the protein CASSLGSGPTDTQYF.

The rearrangement joins TRBV6-6 to TRBJ2-3, with no clear D. CDR3 length equals 15 residues. The germline V gene has CDR1 MNHNY and CDR2 SVGAGI (reference sequence). V shed 7 bases and J shed 0 bases, with 14 bases lying between them. Written as DNA, the CDR3 is TGTGCCAGCATCTCCCGGATATCTAGCACAGATACGCAGTATTTT. This sequence encodes CASISRISSTDTQYF.

Only a few counts were recorded for this clone. The chain links TRBV7-9 to TRBJ2-7, with TRBD1 identical over 8 bases. CDR1 is SEHNR, CDR2 FQNEAQ, per germline (reference sequence). The J segment lost 0 bases and the V segment lost 6 bases, leaving 4 bases of the junction unmatched. CDR3 length equals 14 residues. CDR3 loop: CASRRTGNSYEQYF. The CDR3 DNA sequence: TGTGCCAGCAGGCGGACAGGGAACTCCTACGAGCAGTACTTC.

This clone was seen only a few times. The chain has TRBV15 and TRBJ2-1; TRBD1 agrees at 7 bases. This CDR3 has 15 amino acids. Looked up from germline, CDR1 is LNHNV and CDR2 is YYDKDF (reference sequence). J gave up 0 bases and V 3 bases, and 2 bases lay outside the gene matches. CDR3 residues: CATSSGQVSYNEQFF. The CDR3, as DNA: TGTGCCACCAGCAGCGGACAGGTCTCCTACAATGAGCAGTTCTTC.

This clone came up a few times. V gene TRBV7-9 combines with J gene TRBJ2-3, with no clear D. This CDR3 comprises 17 residues. Looked up from germline, CDR1 is SEHNR and CDR2 is FQNEAQ (reference sequence). Trimming took 1 base from V and 0 from J, leaving 14 bases between them. The CDR3: CASSLGVGGPSTDTQYF. CDR3 in DNA: TGTGCCAGCAGCTTAGGAGTCGGCGGACCTAGCACAGATACGCAGTATTTT.

In nucleotides, the CDR3 is TGCAGCGTTCCGTCAAGGGGGGAGGGCCCTGAAGCTTTCTTT. This gives the protein CSVPSRGEGPEAFF. J is TRBJ1-1 and V is TRBV29-1, with D tentatively TRBD1 (6 bases). There are 14 residues in the CDR3. Germline V CDR1 and CDR2: SQVTM, ANQGSEA. Trimming took 5 bases from V and 6 from J, leaving 19 bases between them.

The chain is built from TRBV18 and TRBJ2-4, with D tentatively TRBD1 (5 bases). V was shortened by 3 bases and J by 7 bases, with 16 bases between the two germline ends. Germline loops: CDR1 KGHSH, CDR2 LQKENI. This CDR3 spans 15 amino acids. CDR3 in DNA: TGTGCCAGCTCACCCACGCAGGGTGCAGGGAACATTCAGTACTTC. Residues: CASSPTQGAGNIQYF.

This clone was counted between two and nine times. The chain employs TRBV12-2 and TRBJ2-3; TRBD1 is taken as the D call from the table, unchecked against the DNA. TRBV12-2 is shown as a pseudogene. The CDR3 consists of 14 residues. Here the CDR3 reads CASRSKGSTDTQYF. The CDR3 nucleotides are TGTGCAAGTCGCTCGAAGGGGAGCACAGATACGCAGTATTTT.

This clone has more than one count but fewer than ten. This chain uses TRBV27 with TRBJ2-3, with D tentatively TRBD1 (6 bases). Germline CDR1 and CDR2: MNHEY and SMNVEV (reference sequence). V was clipped by 2 bases and J by 5 bases, with 14 bases between them. The CDR3 contains 15 residues. DNA of the CDR3: TGTGCCAGCAGTTTAATGCCAGGGGTAAGAGATACGCAGTATTTT. The encoded protein is CASSLMPGVRDTQYF.

This sequence joins TRBV6-5 and TRBJ2-7; TRBD1 or TRBD2 may be the D gene (5 bases each). Trimming shortened V by 0 bases and J by 4 bases, and 16 bases separated the two germline ends. The CDR3 length is 16 residues. The V gene's germline CDR1 is MNHEY and CDR2 SVGAGI. The CDR3 DNA is TGTGCCAGCAGTTACTCGGGGGTTTATAGGGAATACGAGCAGTACTTC. This encodes CASSYSGVYREYEQYF.

V usage is TRBV9 and J usage is TRBJ2-5; TRBD1 agrees at 7 bases. The DNA end is more similar to TRBJ2-7, so the J call may be wrong. Germline V gene data show CDR1 as SGDLS and CDR2 as YYNGEE. This CDR3 spans 14 amino acids. The CDR3 sequence is CASSPPGTAYEQYF. CDR3 sequence (DNA): TGTGCCAGCAGCCCGCCCGGGACAGCCTACGAGCAGTACTTC.

This clone was seen a few times. The chain couples TRBV5-1 to TRBJ1-4, with D possibly matching TRBD1 (5 bases). V was pared by 4 bases and J by 6 bases, with 13 bases between. Germline V CDR1 and CDR2: SGHRS, YFSETQ. The CDR3 runs to 14 residues. The DNA of the CDR3 is TGCGCCAGCAGCCTCAGGGCCACAGATGAAAAACTGTTTTTT. It encodes CASSLRATDEKLFF.

There are a few counts of this clone. The genes are TRBV29-1 and TRBJ2-1, with 7 bases matching TRBD1. With V trimmed by 8 bases and J by 4 bases, 8 bases remained unmatched. There are 13 residues in the CDR3. The V gene's germline CDR1 is SQVTM and CDR2 ANQGSEA. CDR3 nucleotide sequence: TGCAGCCTTAAGGGGGCTCTGTACAATGAGCAGTTCTTC. Protein product: CSLKGALYNEQFF.

The chain employs TRBV7-2 and TRBJ1-2; 9 bases are a match to TRBD1. The germline gives CDR1 SGHTA, CDR2 FQGNSA. This CDR3 has 18 residues. Germline trimming cut 2 bases from V and 1 base from J; bases unmatched to any gene: 11. CDR3 loop: CASSLKAGQGAINYGYTF. CDR3 in DNA: TGTGCCAGCAGCTTAAAAGCGGGACAGGGTGCCATTAACTATGGCTACACCTTC.

As to this clone: Other DNA sequences in this specimen translate into the identical CDR3. This chain links TRBV5-1 with TRBJ2-5, with D unclear. CDR3 length: 11 residues. V was trimmed by 4 bases and J by 3 bases, leaving 4 bases between them. Germline CDR1 reads SGHRS; CDR2 reads YFSETQ. The CDR3 nucleotides read TGCGCCAGCAGCGCCGAAGAGACCCAGTACTTC. Translated: CASSAEETQYF.

The V call is TRBV7-2, the J call TRBJ1-1; 7 nucleotides align to TRBD1. Germline trimming cut 3 bases from V and 3 bases from J; bases unmatched to any gene: 7. Germline V CDR1 and CDR2: SGHTA, FQGNSA. The length of the CDR3 is 15 residues. Here the CDR3 reads CASSFGLGQYTEAFF. The CDR3 coding sequence is TGTGCCAGCAGCTTCGGACTGGGACAGTACACTGAAGCTTTCTTT.

This sequence joins TRBV4-1 and TRBJ2-1; D possibly corresponds to TRBD2 (6 bases). Deletions cut 5 bases from V and 3 bases from J, with 17 bases between. CDR1 is MGHRA and CDR2 is YSYEKL in the germline V gene. CDR3 size: 16 residues. CDR3 residues: CASSSRELALYNEQFF. The DNA of the CDR3 is TGCGCCAGCAGCTCCCGGGAGTTAGCGCTCTACAATGAGCAGTTCTTC.

This clone was counted a few times. The chain carries TRBV30 and TRBJ1-2; weak D call: TRBD1 (5 bases). The CDR3 totals 11 residues. Trimming removed 2 bases at V and 7 bases at J, with 8 bases between. The germline V gene encodes CDR1 GTSNPN and CDR2 SVGIG (reference sequence). Written as DNA, the CDR3 is TGTGCCTGGAGTCCCACAGGTGGCTACACCTTC. It encodes CAWSPTGGYTF. Complete variable domain (other parts from reference TRBV30 and TRBJ1-2): SQTIHQWPATLVQPVGSPLSLECTVEGTSNPNLYWYRQAAGRGLQLLFYSVGIGQISSEVPQNLSASRPQDRQFILSSKKLLLSDSGFYLCAWSPTGGYTFGSGTRLTVV.

This clone was counted only a few times. The rearrangement uses TRBV25-1 and TRBJ1-2, with D possibly TRBD1 on 5 matching bases. Between the trimmed V and J ends, which lost 4 bases and 4 bases, there was a span of 13 bases. There are 14 residues in the CDR3. Germline CDR1 reads MGHDK; CDR2 reads SYGVNS. The CDR3 bases are TGTGCCAGCAGTGCACCGGGGGTTGCCTATGGCTACACCTTC. Protein product: CASSAPGVAYGYTF.

This clone has just a few counts. This chain links TRBV5-4 with TRBJ2-5; 10 bases match TRBD2. This CDR3 spans 15 amino acids. Germline V gene data show CDR1 as SGHNT and CDR2 as YYREEE (reference sequence). J was trimmed by 5 bases and V by 8 bases; bases with no gene match: 12. The CDR3 region has the DNA TGTGCCAGTCGCAGCGGGGGGGCTTGGAAGGAGACCCAGTACTTC. Protein product: CASRSGGAWKETQYF. Complete variable domain (other parts from reference TRBV5-4 and TRBJ2-5): ETGVTQSPTHLIKTRGQQVTLRCSSQSGHNTVSWYQQALGQGPQFIFQYYREEENGRGNFPPRFSGLQFPNYSSELNVNALELDDSALYLCASRSGGAWKETQYFGPGTRLLVL.

This clone was seen a few times. The V call is TRBV2, the J call TRBJ1-3; D gene ambiguous. Germline CDR1 reads SNHLY; CDR2 reads FYNNEI. This CDR3 has 11 residues. Trimming stripped 2 bases from V and 8 bases from J, with 4 bases between. CDR3 coding DNA: TGTGCCAGCAGTGAATATTACACCATATATTTT. Amino acids: CASSEYYTIYF.

This clone was seen a few times. The gene calls are TRBV6-5 and TRBJ1-2; D remains ambiguous. The CDR3 extends over 14 amino acids. Trimming pared 1 base from V and 5 bases from J, leaving 11 bases between. In germline, CDR1 is MNHEY, CDR2 SVGAGI. The CDR3 is CASSYLDGRYGYTF. CDR3 DNA sequence: TGTGCCAGCAGTTACTTGGACGGCAGATATGGCTACACCTTC.

The chain has TRBV7-8 and TRBJ2-2, with a weak D call TRBD1 (6 bases). The germline CDR1 and CDR2 sequences are SGHVS and FQNEAQ. Trimming took 6 bases from V and 2 from J, leaving 16 bases between them. There are 16 residues in the CDR3. The DNA of the CDR3 is TGTGCCAGCAGTCCCCAGACAGGACGTAACACCGGGGAGCTGTTTTTT. Protein sequence: CASSPQTGRNTGELFF.

The V gene is TRBV4-3, the J gene TRBJ2-4; TRBD2 agrees at 7 bases. V lost 0 bases to trimming and J lost 3 bases; unmatched junction nucleotides: 2. This CDR3 region has 15 residues. Germline CDR1 reads LGHNA; CDR2 reads YSLEER. CDR3 nucleotide sequence: TGCGCCAGCAGCCAAGATGGCGGGGGCAAAAACATTCAGTACTTC. Its protein product is CASSQDGGGKNIQYF.